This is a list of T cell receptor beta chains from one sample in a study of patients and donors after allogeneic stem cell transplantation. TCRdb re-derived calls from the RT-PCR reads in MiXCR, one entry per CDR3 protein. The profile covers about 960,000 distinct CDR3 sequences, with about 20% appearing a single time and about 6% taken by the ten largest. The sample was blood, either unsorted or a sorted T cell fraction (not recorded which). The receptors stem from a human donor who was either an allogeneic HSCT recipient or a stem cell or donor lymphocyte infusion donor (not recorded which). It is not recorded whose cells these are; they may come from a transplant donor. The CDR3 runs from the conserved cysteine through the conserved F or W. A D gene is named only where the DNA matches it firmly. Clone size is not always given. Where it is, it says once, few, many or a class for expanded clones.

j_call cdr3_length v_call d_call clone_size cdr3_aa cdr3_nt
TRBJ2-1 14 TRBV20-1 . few CSARLGGRGGEQFF TGCAGTGCTAGATTGGGGGGCCGGGGCGGGGAGCAGTTCTTC
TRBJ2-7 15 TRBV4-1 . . CASSEGLTITYEQYF TGCGCCAGCAGCGAGGGACTCACGATTACCTACGAGCAGTACTTC
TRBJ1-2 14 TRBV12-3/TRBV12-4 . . CASTRSDPPRGYTF TGTGCCAGCACCCGGTCGGATCCCCCTAGAGGCTACACCTTC
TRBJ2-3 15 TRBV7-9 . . CASSFMRASTDTQYF TGTGCCAGCAGCTTCATGAGGGCATCAACAGATACGCAGTATTTT
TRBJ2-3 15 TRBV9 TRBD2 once CASSPRGGLPDTQYF TGTGCCAGCAGCCCGCGGGGGGGCCTCCCAGATACGCAGTATTTT
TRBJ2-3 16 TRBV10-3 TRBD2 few CAISLLAGASTDTQYF TGTGCCATCAGCCTACTAGCGGGGGCTAGCACAGATACGCAGTATTTT
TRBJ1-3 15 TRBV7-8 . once CASSPGGTLGNTIYF TGTGCCAGCAGCCCCGGCGGGACACTTGGAAACACCATATATTTT
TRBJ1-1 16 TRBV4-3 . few CASSQDLGKGNTEAFF TGCGCCAGCAGCCAAGATTTGGGGAAGGGGAACACTGAAGCTTTCTTT
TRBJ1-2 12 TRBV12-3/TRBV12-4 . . CASTAGVGGYTF TGTGCCAGCACTGCGGGGGTTGGGGGCTACACCTTC
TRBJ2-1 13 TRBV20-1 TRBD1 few CSASTHRGYEQFF TGCAGTGCTTCGACCCACAGGGGGTATGAGCAGTTCTTC
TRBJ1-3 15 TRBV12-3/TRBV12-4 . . CASSLSQGTGNTIYF TGTGCCAGCAGTTTGTCCCAGGGTACTGGAAACACCATATATTTT
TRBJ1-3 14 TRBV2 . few CASGGGLIGNTIYF TGTGCCAGCGGCGGGGGTCTAATCGGAAACACCATATATTTT
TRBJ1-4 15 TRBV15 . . CATNVTGIVDEKLFF TGTGCCACCAACGTCACCGGGATAGTCGATGAAAAACTGTTTTTT
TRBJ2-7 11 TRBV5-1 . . CASSFPYEQYF TGCGCCAGCAGCTTCCCCTACGAGCAGTACTTC
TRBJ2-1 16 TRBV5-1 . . CASSPEFPGLNNEQFF TGCGCCAGCAGCCCAGAATTTCCGGGACTCAACAATGAGCAGTTCTTC
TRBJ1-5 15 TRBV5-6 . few CASSTQGYGNQPQHF TGTGCCAGCAGCACACAGGGTTATGGCAATCAGCCCCAGCATTTT
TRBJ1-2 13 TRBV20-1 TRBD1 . CSARHPGGFGYTF TGCAGTGCCAGACACCCAGGGGGTTTTGGCTACACCTTC
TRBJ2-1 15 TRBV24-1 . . CATSDPAGSYNEQFF TGTGCCACCAGTGATCCAGCGGGCTCCTACAATGAGCAGTTCTTC
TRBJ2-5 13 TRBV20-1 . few CSARPPGQETQYF TGCAGTGCTAGACCTCCGGGCCAAGAGACCCAGTACTTC
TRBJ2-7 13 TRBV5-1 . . CASSLRPPYEQYF TGCGCCAGCAGCTTGCGCCCCCCCTACGAGCAGTACTTC
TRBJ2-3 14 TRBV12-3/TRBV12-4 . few CASSRRREEETQYF TGTGCCAGCAGTCGACGAAGGGAGGAGGAGACGCAGTATTTT
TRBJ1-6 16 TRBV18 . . CASSPQHSNYNSPLHF TGTGCCAGCTCACCACAGCACAGCAACTATAATTCACCCCTCCACTTT
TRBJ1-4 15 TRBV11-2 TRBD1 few CASRPGDRRWEKLFF TGTGCCAGCCGACCGGGGGACAGGAGGTGGGAAAAACTGTTTTTT